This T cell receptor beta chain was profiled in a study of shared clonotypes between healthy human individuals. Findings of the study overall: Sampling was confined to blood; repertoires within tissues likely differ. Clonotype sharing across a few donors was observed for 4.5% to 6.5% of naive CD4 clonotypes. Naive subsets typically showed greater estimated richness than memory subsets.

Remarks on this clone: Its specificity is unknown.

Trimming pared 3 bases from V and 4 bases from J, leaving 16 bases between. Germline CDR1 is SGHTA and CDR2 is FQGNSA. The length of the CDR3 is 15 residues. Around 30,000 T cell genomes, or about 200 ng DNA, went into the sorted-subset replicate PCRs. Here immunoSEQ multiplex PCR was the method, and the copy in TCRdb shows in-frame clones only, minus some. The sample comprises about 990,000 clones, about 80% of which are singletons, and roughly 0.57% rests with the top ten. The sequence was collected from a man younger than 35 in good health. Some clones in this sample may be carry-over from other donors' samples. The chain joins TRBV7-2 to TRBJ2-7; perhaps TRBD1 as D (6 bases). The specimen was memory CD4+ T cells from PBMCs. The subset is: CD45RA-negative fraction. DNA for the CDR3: TGTGCCAGCAGCTTCCTCCCGGACAGAATATACGAGCAGTACTTC. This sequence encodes CASSFLPDRIYEQYF.